This TCR beta chain derives from a study of blood T cell repertoires in COVID-19 (dated by TCRdb to 2019 to 2021). In terms of the full investigation: Samples from collaborators originated in the United States, Italy and Spain and spanned both the acute and convalescent phases of COVID-19. The material from the prospective study consisted of cDNA or gDNA derived from T cells, B-cell-depleted T cells, or PBMCs. The dataset comprised deeply sampled blood TCRbeta repertoires from subjects exposed to, actively infected with, or recovered from COVID-19. The repertoires were made available in a free public database intended to serve as a resource for research on the immune response to SARS-CoV-2. The samples were drawn from the first 160 participants of the ongoing ImmuneRACE study and from 950 to 1,500 subjects provided by 6 global collaborators. The sample metadata nearly always contained a de-identified subject ID, COVID-19 status, age in years and sex. Where available, HLA class I and class II types were obtained from metadata supplied by the sample provider rather than from assay-based typing. Results and caveats for the whole study, not just this receptor: How much clinical and demographic metadata was included differed by source and by participant, and the metadata was provided uncurated.

This clone was found a few times. Its antigen is not yet known. No base quality values were provided; no much bigger clone lies one nucleotide off. The germline V gene (reference sequence) gives CDR1 as SEHNR and CDR2 as FQNEAQ. Germline trimming amounts to 3 bases on V and 2 bases on J, with 8 as the count of junction bases outside the gene matches. Reading from cysteine to phenylalanine, the CDR3 counts 16 amino acids. CDR3 DNA only is kept here, 48 bases in frame from base 1. Whole blood was collected in K2EDTA tubes by collaborating institutions according to the institutions' own protocols. For TCRbeta analysis, collaborators shipped samples as frozen whole blood, isolated PBMCs, or DNA extracted from either of those sample types. TCRbeta CDR3 regions were amplified from genomic DNA using the immunoSEQ Assay, a bias-controlled multiplex PCR. The paper's processing steps were these. The number of nucleated cells in each sample was estimated by amplification of reference gene primers within the assay. To quantify the absolute abundance of each unique TCRbeta CDR3 rearrangement, sequence reads were collapsed and filtered. For each sample, productive Simpson clonality was calculated as the square root of Simpson's diversity index across productive rearrangements. TCRdb mirrors the immuneACCESS table, restricted to in-frame sequences. Some clones are absent from its copies; in checked studies, under half trace to an unresolved V gene, and the reason for the others is unknown. That table is the source of V, J and clone size, and D and trimming were worked out from the DNA. The sample profile shows around 140,000 clones; 70% to 80% of them were found once. The ten biggest clones cover more than 3.5% of the sample.

Sequenced input: peripheral blood. The sequence joins TRBV7-9 to TRBJ2-7, and 9 junction bases match TRBD1. This clonotype was sampled from an elderly woman with active or convalescent COVID-19. The CDR3 protein: CASSFLPGQGTYEQYF. The bases read TGTGCCAGCAGCTTCCTTCCGGGACAGGGTACCTACGAGCAGTACTTC.